This TCR beta chain was sequenced for a study of blood T cell repertoires in COVID-19. At the level of the study: Some COVID-19 samples were acute and others convalescent; all came from the United States, Italy and Spain. Sample material is recorded as cDNA or gDNA derived from T cells, B-cell-depleted T cells, or PBMCs.

Authors' processing steps: Reference gene primers were amplified, and this amplification served to estimate nucleated cell counts. Generated by immunoSEQ multiplex PCR, the TCRdb table keeps only in-frame clones and is missing some. That table gives V, J and clone size, and the DNA gave D and trimming. Among approximately 120,000 clones listed, almost 85% were seen once. Between the trimmed V and J ends, which lost 4 bases and 3 bases, there was a span of 15 bases. Germline loops: CDR1 SGHAT, CDR2 FQNNGV. CDR3 length: 15 residues. Sequenced material: peripheral blood. The receptor's source is a human donor in a cohort sampled during active COVID-19. V gene TRBV11-2 combines with J gene TRBJ1-1; maybe TRBD1 (6 bases). CDR3 region: CASSSGRGSDTEAFF. The CDR3 coding sequence is TGTGCCAGCAGCTCTGGCAGGGGTTCTGACACTGAAGCTTTCTTT.